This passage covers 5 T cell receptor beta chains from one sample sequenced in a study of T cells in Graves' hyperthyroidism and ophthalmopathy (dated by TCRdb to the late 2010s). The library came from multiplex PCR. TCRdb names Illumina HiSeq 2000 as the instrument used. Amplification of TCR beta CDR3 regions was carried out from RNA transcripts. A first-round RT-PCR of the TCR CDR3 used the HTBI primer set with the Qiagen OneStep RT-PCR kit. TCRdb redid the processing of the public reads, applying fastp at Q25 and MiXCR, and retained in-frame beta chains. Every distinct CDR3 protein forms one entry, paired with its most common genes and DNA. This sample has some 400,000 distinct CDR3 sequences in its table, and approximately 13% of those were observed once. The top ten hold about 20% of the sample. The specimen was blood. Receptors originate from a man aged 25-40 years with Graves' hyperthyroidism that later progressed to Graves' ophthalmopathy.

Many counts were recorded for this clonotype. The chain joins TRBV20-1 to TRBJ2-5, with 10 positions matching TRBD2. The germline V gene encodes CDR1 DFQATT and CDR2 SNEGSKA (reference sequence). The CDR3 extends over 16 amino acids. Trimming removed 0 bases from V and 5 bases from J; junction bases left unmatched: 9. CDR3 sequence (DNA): TGCAGTGCTAGAGATCTCAGCGGGGGGGCATCGGAGACCCAGTACTTC. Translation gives CSARDLSGGASETQYF.

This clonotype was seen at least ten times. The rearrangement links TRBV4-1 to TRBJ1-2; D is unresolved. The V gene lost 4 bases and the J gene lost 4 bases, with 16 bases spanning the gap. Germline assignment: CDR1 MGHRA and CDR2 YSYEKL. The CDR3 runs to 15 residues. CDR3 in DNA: TGCGCCAGCAGCCCGCCCCAGTCGTCGGCCTATGGCTACACCTTC. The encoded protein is CASSPPQSSAYGYTF.

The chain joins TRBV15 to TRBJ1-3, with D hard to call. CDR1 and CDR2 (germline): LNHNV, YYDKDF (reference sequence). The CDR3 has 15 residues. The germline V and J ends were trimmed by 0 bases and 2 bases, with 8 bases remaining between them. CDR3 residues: CATSRDRLAGNTIYF. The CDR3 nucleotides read TGTGCCACCAGCAGAGATCGGCTAGCTGGAAACACCATATATTTT. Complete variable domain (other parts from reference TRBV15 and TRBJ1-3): DAMVIQNPRYQVTQFGKPVTLSCSQTLNHNVMYWYQQKSSQAPKLLFHYYDKDFNNEADTPDNFQSRRPNTSFCFLDIRSPGLGDTAMYLCATSRDRLAGNTIYFGEGSWLTVV.

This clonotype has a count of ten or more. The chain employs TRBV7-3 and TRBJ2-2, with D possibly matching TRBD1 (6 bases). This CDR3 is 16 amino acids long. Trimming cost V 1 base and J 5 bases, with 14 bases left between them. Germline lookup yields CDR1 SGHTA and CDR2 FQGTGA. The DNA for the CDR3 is TGTGCCAGCAGCTTAATGGGCCAGGGGAGTACCGGGGAGCTGTTTTTT. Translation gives CASSLMGQGSTGELFF.

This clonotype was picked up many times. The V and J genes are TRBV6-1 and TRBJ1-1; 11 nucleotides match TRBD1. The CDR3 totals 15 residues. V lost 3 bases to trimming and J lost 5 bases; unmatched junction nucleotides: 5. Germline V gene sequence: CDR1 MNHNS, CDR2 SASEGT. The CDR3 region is CASSEGGQGGTEAFF. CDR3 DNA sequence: TGTGCCAGCAGTGAGGGGGGACAGGGGGGGACTGAAGCTTTCTTT.